This TCR beta chain was obtained from a study of Graves' ophthalmopathy and Graves' hyperthyroidism. Overall study results and limits: Researchers report that a 13-signature model separated ophthalmopathy from stable hyperthyroidism, posting about 88% sensitivity and about 80% specificity.

Investigators amplified TCR beta CDR3 regions from RNA transcripts. Scientists carried out first-round RT-PCR using HTBI primers and then a second-round multiplex PCR. TCRdb re-called the multiplex PCR reads with MiXCR, one entry per CDR3 protein. The profile shows almost 750,000 distinct CDR3 sequences, 40% of them singletons. A note on this clonotype: Its antigen is still unknown.

The authors diagnosed from clinical symptoms, serum thyroxine, TRAb, thyroid ultrasound and orbital computed tomography. Per the germline V gene, CDR1 is MNHEY and CDR2 is SVGAGI. V was clipped by 0 bases and J by 7 bases, with 15 bases between them. This CDR3 comprises 15 residues. Sequencing input: peripheral blood. The origin of this receptor is an adult man with Graves' ophthalmopathy. This chain joins TRBV6-5 and TRBJ1-2; possible D gene TRBD1, 6 bases. CDR3 bases: TGTGCCAGCAGTTACTCGACACAGGGAAGTGGTGGCTACACCTTC. This encodes CASSYSTQGSGGYTF.